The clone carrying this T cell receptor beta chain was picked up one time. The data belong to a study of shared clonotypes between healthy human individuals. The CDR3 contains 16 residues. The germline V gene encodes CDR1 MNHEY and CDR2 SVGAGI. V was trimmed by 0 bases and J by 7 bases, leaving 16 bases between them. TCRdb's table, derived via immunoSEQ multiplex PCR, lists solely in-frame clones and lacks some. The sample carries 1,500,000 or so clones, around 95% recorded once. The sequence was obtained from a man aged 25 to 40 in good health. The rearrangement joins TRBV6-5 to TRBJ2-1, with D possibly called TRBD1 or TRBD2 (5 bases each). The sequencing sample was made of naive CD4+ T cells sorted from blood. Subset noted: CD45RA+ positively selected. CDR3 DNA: TGTGCCAGCAGTTACTCGCTCCCACGGGGCCCTAATGAGCAGTTCTTC. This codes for CASSYSLPRGPNEQFF.